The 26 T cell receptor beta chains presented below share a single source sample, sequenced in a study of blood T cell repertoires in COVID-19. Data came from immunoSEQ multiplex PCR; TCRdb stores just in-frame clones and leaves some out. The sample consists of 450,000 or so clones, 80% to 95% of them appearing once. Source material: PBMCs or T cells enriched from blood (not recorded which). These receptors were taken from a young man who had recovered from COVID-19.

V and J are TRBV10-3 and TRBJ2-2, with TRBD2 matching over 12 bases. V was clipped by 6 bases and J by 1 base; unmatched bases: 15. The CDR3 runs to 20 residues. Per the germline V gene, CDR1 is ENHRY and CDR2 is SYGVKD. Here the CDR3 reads CAIRVDRPRTSGKNTGELFF. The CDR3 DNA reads TGTGCCATCAGGGTGGACAGGCCCCGGACTAGCGGGAAGAACACCGGGGAGCTGTTTTTT.

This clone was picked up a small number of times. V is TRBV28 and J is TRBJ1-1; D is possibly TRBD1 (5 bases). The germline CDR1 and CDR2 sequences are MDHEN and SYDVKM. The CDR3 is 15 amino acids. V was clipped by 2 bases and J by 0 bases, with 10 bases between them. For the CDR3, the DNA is TGTGCCAGCAGTTTAAGGGGTTTGGTGAACACTGAAGCTTTCTTT. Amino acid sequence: CASSLRGLVNTEAFF.

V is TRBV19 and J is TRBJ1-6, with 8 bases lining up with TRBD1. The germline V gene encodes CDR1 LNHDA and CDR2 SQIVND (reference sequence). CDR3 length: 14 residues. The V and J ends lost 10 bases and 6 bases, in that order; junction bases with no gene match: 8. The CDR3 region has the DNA TGTGCCACACGCCTCGGACAGGGTAATTCACCCCTCCACTTT. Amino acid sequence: CATRLGQGNSPLHF.

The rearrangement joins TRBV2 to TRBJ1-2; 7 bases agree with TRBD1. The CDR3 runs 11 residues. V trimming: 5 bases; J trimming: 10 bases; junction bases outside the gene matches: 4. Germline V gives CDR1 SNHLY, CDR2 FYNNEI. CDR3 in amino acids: CASSYDRDYTF. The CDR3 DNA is TGTGCCAGCAGTTACGACAGGGACTACACCTTC.

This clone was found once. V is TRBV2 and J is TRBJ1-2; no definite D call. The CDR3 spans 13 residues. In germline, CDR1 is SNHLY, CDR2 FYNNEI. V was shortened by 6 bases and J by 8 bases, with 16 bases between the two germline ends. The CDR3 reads CASRGNPGGGYTF. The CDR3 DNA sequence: TGTGCCAGCAGAGGGAATCCTGGAGGGGGCTACACCTTC.

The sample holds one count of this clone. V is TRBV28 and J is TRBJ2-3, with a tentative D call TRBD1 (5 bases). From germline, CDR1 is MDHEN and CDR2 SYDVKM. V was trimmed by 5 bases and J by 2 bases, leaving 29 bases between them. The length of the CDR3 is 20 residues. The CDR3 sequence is CASSGALRALEDVDTDTQYF. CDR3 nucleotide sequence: TGTGCCAGCAGTGGGGCCCTCCGGGCCCTAGAGGATGTAGACACAGATACGCAGTATTTT.

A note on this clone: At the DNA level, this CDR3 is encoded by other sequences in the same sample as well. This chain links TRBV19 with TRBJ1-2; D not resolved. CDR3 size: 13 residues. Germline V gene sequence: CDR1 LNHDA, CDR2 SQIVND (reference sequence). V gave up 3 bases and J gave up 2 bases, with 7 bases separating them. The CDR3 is CASSMGRNYGYTF. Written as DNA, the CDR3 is TGTGCCAGTAGTATGGGCCGAAACTATGGCTACACCTTC.

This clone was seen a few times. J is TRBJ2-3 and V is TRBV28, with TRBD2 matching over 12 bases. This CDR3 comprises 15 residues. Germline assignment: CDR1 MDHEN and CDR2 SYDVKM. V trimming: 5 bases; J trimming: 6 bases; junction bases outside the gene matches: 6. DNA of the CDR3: TGTGCCAGCAGTCAGACTAGCGGGAGAGGGGATACGCAGTATTTT. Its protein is CASSQTSGRGDTQYF. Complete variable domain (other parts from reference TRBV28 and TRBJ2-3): DVKVTQSSRYLVKRTGEKVFLECVQDMDHENMFWYRQDPGLGLRLIYFSYDVKMKEKGDIPEGYSVSREKKERFSLILESASTNQTSMYLCASSQTSGRGDTQYFGPGTRLTVL.

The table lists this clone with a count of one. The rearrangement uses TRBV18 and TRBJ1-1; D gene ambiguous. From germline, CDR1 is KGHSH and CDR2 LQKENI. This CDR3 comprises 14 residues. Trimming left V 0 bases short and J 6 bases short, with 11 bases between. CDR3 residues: CASSPPQRIAEAFF. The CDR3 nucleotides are TGTGCCAGCTCACCACCGCAGAGGATCGCTGAAGCTTTCTTT.

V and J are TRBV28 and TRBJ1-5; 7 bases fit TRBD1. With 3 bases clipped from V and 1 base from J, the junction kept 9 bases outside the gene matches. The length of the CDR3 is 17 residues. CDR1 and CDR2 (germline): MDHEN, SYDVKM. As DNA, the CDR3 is TGTGCCAGCAGTTTGTCCCTCCGGGACAGAAGCAATCAGCCCCAGCATTTT. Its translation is CASSLSLRDRSNQPQHF.

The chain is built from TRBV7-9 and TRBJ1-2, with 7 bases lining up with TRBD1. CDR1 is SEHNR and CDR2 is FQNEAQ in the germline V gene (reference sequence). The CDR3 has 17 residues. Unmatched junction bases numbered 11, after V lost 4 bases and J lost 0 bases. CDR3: CASSSRGGEGSNYGYTF. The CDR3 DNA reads TGTGCCAGCAGCTCTAGAGGGGGCGAAGGGTCTAACTATGGCTACACCTTC.

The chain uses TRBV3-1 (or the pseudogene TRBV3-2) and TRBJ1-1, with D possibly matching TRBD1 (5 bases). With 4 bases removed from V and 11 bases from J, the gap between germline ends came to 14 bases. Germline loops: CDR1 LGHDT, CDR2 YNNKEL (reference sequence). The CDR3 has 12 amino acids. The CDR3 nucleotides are TGTGCCAGCAGCCCCTCGGGCGGGGCGGCTTTCTTT. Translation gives CASSPSGGAAFF.

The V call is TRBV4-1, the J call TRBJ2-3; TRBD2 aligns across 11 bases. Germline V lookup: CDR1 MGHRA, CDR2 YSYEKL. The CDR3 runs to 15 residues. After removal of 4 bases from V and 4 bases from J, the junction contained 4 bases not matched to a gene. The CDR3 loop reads CASSRAGLAADTQYF. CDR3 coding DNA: TGCGCCAGCAGCCGGGCGGGACTAGCGGCAGATACGCAGTATTTT.

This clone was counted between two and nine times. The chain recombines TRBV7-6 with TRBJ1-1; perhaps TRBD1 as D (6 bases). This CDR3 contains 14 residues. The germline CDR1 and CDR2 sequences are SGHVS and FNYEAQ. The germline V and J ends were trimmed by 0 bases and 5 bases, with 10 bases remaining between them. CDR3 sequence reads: CASSLAGGGTEAFF. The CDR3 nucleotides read TGTGCCAGCAGCTTAGCAGGGGGTGGTACTGAAGCTTTCTTT.

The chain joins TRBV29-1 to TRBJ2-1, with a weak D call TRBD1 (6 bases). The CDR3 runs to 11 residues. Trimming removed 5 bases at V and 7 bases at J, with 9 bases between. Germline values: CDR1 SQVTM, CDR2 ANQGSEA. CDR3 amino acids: CSVQGPNEQFF. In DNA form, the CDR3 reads TGCAGCGTTCAGGGGCCGAATGAGCAGTTCTTC.

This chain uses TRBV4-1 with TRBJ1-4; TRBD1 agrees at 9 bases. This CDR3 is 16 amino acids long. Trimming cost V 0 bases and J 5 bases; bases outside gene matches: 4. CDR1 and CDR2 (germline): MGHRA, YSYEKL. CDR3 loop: CASSQEGDRGNEKLFF. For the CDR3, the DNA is TGCGCCAGCAGCCAAGAGGGAGACAGGGGGAATGAAAAACTGTTTTTT.

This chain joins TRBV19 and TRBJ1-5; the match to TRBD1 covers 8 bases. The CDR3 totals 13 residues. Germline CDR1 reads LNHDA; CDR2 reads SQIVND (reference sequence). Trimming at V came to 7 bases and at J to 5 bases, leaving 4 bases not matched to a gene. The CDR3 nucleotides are TGTGCCAGTAACCAGGGGGCCCATCAGCCCCAGCATTTT. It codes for CASNQGAHQPQHF.

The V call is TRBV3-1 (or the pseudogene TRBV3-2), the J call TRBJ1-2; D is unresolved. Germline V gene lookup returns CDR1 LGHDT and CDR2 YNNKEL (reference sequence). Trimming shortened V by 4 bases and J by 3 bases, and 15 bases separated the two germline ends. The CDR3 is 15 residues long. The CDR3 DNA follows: TGTGCCAGCAGCCTCGGAGTTTTAGGTTACTATGGCTACACCTTC. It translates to CASSLGVLGYYGYTF.

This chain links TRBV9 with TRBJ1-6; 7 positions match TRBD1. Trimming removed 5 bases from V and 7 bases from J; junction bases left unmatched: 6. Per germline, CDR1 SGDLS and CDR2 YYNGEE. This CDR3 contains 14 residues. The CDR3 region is CASSPTGENSPLHF. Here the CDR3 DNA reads TGTGCCAGCAGTCCAACAGGGGAAAATTCACCCCTCCACTTT.

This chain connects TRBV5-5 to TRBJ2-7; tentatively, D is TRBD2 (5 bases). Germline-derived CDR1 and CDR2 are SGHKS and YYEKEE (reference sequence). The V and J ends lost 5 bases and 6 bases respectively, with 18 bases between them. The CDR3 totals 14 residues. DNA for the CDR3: TGTGCCAGCAGGTATCACGAGGGTAGTCCCGAGCAGTACTTC. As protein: CASRYHEGSPEQYF.

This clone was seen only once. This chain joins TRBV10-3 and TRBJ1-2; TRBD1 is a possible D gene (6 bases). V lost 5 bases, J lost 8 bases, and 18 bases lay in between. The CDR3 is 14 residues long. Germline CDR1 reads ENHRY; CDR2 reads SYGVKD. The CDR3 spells CAISLGVTGGGYTF. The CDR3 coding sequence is TGTGCCATCAGTTTAGGTGTGACAGGCGGGGGCTACACCTTC.

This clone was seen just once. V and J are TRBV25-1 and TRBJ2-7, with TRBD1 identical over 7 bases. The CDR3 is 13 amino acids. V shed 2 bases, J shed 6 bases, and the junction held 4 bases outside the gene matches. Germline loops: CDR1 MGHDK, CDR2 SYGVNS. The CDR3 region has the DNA TGTGCCAGCAGTGAAAGGGGGCAATTCGAGCAGTACTTC. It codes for CASSERGQFEQYF.

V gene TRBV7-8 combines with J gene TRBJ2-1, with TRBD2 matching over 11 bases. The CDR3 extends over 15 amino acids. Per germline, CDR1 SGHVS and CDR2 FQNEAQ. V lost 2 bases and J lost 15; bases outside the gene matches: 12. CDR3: CASSLTLAGVSTRFF. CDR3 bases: TGTGCCAGCAGCTTAACACTAGCGGGAGTCTCAACACGGTTCTTC.

This CDR3 is CASSSRGGTDTEAFF. CDR3 coding DNA: TGCGCCAGCAGCTCCCGAGGCGGGACGGACACTGAAGCTTTCTTT. The chain carries TRBV5-1 and TRBJ1-1; D is possibly TRBD1 (5 bases). Per the germline V gene, CDR1 is SGHRS and CDR2 is YFSETQ. The CDR3 covers 15 residues. The V gene lost 3 bases and the J gene lost 3 bases, with 15 bases spanning the gap.

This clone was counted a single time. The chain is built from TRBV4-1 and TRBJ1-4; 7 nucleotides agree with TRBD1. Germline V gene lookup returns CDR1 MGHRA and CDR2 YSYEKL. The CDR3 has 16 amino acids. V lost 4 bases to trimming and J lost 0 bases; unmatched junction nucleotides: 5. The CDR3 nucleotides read TGCGCCAGCAGCCGGATACAGGGGACAACTAATGAAAAACTGTTTTTT. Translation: CASSRIQGTTNEKLFF.

The CDR3 loop is CATTLVSYNEQFF. DNA of the CDR3: TGTGCCACGACACTAGTGTCCTACAATGAGCAGTTCTTC. The rearrangement links TRBV28 to TRBJ2-1; a weak D match, TRBD2 (5 bases). CDR3 length: 13 residues. Trimming took 10 bases from V and 1 from J, leaving 11 bases between them. Germline V CDR1 and CDR2: MDHEN, SYDVKM.